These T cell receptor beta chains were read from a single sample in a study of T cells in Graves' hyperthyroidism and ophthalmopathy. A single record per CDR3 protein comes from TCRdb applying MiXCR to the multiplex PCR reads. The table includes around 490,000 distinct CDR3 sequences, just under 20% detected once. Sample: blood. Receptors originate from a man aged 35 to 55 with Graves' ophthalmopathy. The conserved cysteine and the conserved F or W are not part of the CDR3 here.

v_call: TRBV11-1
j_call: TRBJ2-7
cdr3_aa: ASSLAHSPYEQY

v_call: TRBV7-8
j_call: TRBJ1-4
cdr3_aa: ASSPLGQGAVNEKLF

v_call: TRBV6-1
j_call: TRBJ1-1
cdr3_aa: ASSDRQGGSNAF

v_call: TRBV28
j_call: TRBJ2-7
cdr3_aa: ASSYPTGPYEQY

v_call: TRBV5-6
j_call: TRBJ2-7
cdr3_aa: ASTRQGSRQY

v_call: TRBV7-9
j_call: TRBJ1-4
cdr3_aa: ASSPEGTENEKLF

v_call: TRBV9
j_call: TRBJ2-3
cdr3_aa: ASSVGPSPADTQY

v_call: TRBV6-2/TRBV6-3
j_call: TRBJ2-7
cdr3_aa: ASSYGATYEQY

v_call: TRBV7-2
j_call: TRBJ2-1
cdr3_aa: ASSFSGGPANEQF

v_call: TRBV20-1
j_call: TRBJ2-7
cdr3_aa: SALGGGPALAHYEQY

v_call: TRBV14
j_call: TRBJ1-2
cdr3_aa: ASSQDSGPVGYGYT

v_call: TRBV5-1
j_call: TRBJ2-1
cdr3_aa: ASSIGRGPGAINEQF

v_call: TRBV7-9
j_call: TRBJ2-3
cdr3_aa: ASSHPGQKGTDTQY

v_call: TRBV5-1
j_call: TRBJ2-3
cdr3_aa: ASSLGTSGSSDTQY

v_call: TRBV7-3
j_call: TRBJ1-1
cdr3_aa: ASSSKGGTEAL

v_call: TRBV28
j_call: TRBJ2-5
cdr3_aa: ASSLLAGGPVETQY

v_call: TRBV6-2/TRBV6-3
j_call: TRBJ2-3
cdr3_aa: ASSWDSSGTDTQY

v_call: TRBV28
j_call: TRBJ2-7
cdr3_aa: ASSLGGRVHEQY

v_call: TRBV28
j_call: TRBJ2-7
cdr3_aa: ASSPNSGRFRYEQY

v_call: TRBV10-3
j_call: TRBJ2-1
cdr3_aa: AISESVDRDNEQF

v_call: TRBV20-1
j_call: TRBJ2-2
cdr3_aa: SAGGGSNTGELF

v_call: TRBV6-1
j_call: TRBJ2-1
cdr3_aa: ASSSSRTSGANNEQF

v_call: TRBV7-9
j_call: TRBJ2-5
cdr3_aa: ASSLFVETQY

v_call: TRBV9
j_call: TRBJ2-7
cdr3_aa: ASSVTRFGEEQY

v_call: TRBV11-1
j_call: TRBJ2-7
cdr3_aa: ASSLSGTGSIYEQY

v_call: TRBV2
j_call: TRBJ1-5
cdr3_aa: ASSEWDSNQPQH